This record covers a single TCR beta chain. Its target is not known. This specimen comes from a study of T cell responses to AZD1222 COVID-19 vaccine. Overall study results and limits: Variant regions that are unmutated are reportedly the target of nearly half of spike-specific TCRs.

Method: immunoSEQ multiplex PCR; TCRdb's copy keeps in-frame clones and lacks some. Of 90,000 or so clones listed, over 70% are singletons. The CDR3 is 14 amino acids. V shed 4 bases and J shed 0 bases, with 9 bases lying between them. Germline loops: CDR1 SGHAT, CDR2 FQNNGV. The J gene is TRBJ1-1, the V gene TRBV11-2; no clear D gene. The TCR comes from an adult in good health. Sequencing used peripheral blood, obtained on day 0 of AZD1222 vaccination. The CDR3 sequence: CASSSPPMNTEAFF. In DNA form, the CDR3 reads TGTGCCAGCAGCTCCCCCCCTATGAACACTGAAGCTTTCTTT.